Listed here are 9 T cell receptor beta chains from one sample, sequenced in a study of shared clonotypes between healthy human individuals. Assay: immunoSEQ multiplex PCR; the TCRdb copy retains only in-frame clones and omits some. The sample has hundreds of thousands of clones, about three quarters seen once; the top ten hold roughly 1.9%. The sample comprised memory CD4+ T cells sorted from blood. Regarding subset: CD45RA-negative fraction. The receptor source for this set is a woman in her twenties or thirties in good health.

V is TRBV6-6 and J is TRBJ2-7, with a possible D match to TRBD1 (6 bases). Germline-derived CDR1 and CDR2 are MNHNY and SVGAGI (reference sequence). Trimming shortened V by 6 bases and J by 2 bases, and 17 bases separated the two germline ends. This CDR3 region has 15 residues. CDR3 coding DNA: TGTGCCAGCAGAAGACTTCAGGGGCTGGCCTACGAGCAGTACTTC. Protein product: CASRRLQGLAYEQYF.

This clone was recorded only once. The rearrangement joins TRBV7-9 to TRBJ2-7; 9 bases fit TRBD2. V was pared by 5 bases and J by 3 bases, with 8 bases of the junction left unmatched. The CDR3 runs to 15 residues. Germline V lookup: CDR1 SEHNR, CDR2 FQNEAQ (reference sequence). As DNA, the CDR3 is TGTGCCAGCAGCCCCTGGGCTAGCGGGAACTACGAGCAGTACTTC. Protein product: CASSPWASGNYEQYF.

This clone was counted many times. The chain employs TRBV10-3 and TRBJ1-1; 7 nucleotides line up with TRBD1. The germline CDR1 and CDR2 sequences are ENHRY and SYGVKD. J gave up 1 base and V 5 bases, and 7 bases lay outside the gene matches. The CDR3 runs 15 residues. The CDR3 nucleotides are TGTGCCATCAGTTCGGACAGGATAGAGAACACTGAAGCTTTCTTT. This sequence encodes CAISSDRIENTEAFF.

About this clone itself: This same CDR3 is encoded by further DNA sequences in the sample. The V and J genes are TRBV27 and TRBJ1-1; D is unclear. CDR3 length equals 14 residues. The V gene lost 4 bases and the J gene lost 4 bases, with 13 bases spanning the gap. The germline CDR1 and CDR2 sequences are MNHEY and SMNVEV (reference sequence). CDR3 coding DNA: TGTGCCAGCAGTTCCCCGACCGGGCCCACTGAAGCTTTCTTT. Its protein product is CASSSPTGPTEAFF.

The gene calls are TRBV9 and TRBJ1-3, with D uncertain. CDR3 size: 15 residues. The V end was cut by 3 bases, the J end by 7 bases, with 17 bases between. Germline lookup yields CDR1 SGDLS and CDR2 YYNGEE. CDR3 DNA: TGTGCCAGCAGCGCAGACGGGGTTCTGGAGAACACCATATATTTT. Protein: CASSADGVLENTIYF.

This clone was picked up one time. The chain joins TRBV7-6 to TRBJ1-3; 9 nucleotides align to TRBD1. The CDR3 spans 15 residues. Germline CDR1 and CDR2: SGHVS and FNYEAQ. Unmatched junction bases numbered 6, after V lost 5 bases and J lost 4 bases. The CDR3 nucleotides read TGTGCCAGCAGCAGAGGACAGGGGATAGGAAACACCATATATTTT. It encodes CASSRGQGIGNTIYF.

The CDR3, as DNA: TGTGCCAGCAGTGGACAGGGAGGAGATACGCAGTATTTT. This sequence encodes CASSGQGGDTQYF. The chain is built from TRBV6-1 and TRBJ2-3, with D possibly TRBD1 on 7 matching bases. This CDR3 comprises 13 residues. Trimming took 4 bases from V and 5 from J, leaving 10 bases between them. CDR1 is MNHNS and CDR2 is SASEGT in the germline V gene.

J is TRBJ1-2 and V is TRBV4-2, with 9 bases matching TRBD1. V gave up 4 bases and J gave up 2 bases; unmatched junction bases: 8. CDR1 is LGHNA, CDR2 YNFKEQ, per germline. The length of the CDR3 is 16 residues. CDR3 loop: CASSPLGTGQNYGYTF. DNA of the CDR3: TGTGCCAGCAGCCCCTTAGGGACAGGGCAAAACTATGGCTACACCTTC.

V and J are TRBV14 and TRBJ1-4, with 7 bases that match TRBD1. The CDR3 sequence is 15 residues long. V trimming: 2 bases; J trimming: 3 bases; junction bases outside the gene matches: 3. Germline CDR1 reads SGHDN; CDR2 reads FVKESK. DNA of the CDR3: TGTGCCAGCAGCCAACGTGGGACAGCTAATGAAAAACTGTTTTTT. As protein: CASSQRGTANEKLFF.